Presented here are 22 T cell receptor beta chains from one specimen sequenced in a study of post-analysis software for immune sequencing data (dated by TCRdb to 2015 to 2017). The intended sense of this specimen's time point label: second blood draw from one MS patient after hematopoietic stem cell transplantation. Libraries were prepared through PCR. Sequencer: Illumina HiSeq 2500. To reduce PCR and sequencing biases, unique molecular identifiers were incorporated into the TCR beta cDNA libraries. The public reads were run again by TCRdb, first through fastp at Q25 and then through MiXCR, and only productive beta chains were kept. For every CDR3 protein sequence, its rows merge into one entry that carries the most common genes and DNA. The table for this sample lists around 160,000 distinct CDR3 sequences; about 37% of them were counted only once. The biggest ten clones account for under 30% of the sample.

Sequenced material: blood, taken after autologous hematopoietic stem cell transplantation. The receptors were gathered from a girl aged 10 to 17 with multiple sclerosis. Donor details come from another sample of the same person, matched by shared clones.

CDR3 DNA sequence: TGTGCCAGCAGTTTAGGACAGTTAGGAGCGACCGGGGAGCTGTTTTTT. Its protein is CASSLGQLGATGELFF. The chain employs TRBV12-3 or TRBV12-4 and TRBJ2-2, with TRBD1 as a possible D gene (5 bases). Between the trimmed V and J ends, which lost 1 base and 5 bases, there was a span of 14 bases. The CDR3 contains 16 residues.

CDR3 amino acids: CASSLGAKKLTF. The CDR3 nucleotides read TGCGCCAGCAGCTTGGGGGCCAAAAAACTGACTTTC. The J gene is TRBJ2-6, the V gene TRBV5-1; D gene uncertain. With 0 bases removed from V and 16 bases from J, the gap between germline ends came to 11 bases. CDR1 is SGHRS, CDR2 YFSETQ, per germline. The CDR3 extends over 12 amino acids.

A few counts support this clonotype. This chain links TRBV10-3 with TRBJ2-3; 16 bases line up with TRBD2. V lost 4 bases to trimming and J lost 4 bases; unmatched junction nucleotides: 5. The germline V gene has CDR1 ENHRY and CDR2 SYGVKD. The CDR3 consists of 17 residues. CDR3 loop: CAISGGTSGRVADTQYF. CDR3 bases: TGTGCCATCAGTGGGGGGACTAGCGGGAGGGTAGCAGATACGCAGTATTTT.

The chain is built from TRBV6-6 and TRBJ2-1; the match to TRBD2 covers 9 bases. Germline V gene lookup returns CDR1 MNHNY and CDR2 SVGAGI (reference sequence). The CDR3 sequence is 15 residues long. The V gene end was trimmed by 6 bases and the J gene end by 1 base; junction bases not matched to a gene: 4. The DNA of the CDR3 is TGTGCCAGCAGGAGGGCGGGGGGGTCCTACAATGAGCAGTTCTTC. This translates into CASRRAGGSYNEQFF.

The chain links TRBV12-3 or TRBV12-4 to TRBJ1-1, with TRBD1 matching over 10 bases. The CDR3 extends over 15 amino acids. The V and J ends lost 3 bases and 4 bases, in that order; junction bases with no gene match: 5. The CDR3 DNA reads TGTGCCAGCAGTTTGGGACAGGGGACGAGCACTGAAGCTTTCTTT. The encoded protein is CASSLGQGTSTEAFF.

Note on this clonotype: This may stem from a read error, because a much larger clone lies one nucleotide away. The rearrangement links TRBV7-2 to TRBJ2-5; 8 nucleotides agree with TRBD1. The CDR3 totals 15 residues. Per germline, CDR1 SGHTA and CDR2 FQGNSA. CDR3 residues: CASSSRGQGQETRYF. CDR3 coding DNA: TGTGCCAGCAGCTCACGTGGACAGGGACAAGAGACCCGGTACTTC.

This sequence joins TRBV4-3 and TRBJ2-7, with D possibly matching TRBD1 (6 bases). This CDR3 contains 14 residues. The V gene's germline CDR1 is LGHNA and CDR2 YSLEER. V was clipped by 3 bases and J by 4 bases, with 13 bases between them. CDR3 sequence reads: CASSQGHQVYEQYF. The CDR3 DNA sequence: TGCGCCAGCAGCCAGGGACATCAGGTGTACGAGCAGTACTTC.

This clonotype was counted between two and nine times. The chain recombines TRBV6-4 with TRBJ2-2, with TRBD2 as a possible D gene (6 bases). CDR3 length: 13 amino acids. Germline V CDR1 and CDR2: MRHNA, SNTAGT. Trimming shortened V by 4 bases and J by 3 bases, and 6 bases separated the two germline ends. Written as DNA, the CDR3 is TGTGCCAGCAGTGCGGGAGACACCGGGGAGCTGTTTTTT. Protein: CASSAGDTGELFF.

The chain is built from TRBV6-1 and TRBJ2-4; 8 bases agree with TRBD1. Germline V gives CDR1 MNHNS, CDR2 SASEGT. Losses at the gene ends were 7 bases for V and 13 bases for J; bases not matched to a gene: 9. This CDR3 is built from 12 residues. Written as DNA, the CDR3 is TGTGCCAGCAAAGGGGACAGGCGAGACCAGTACTTC. Translated: CASKGDRRDQYF.

The chain is built from TRBV20-1 and TRBJ2-3; TRBD1 matches 8 bases. The CDR3 has 16 amino acids. Germline CDR1 reads DFQATT; CDR2 reads SNEGSKA (reference sequence). J gave up 0 bases and V 3 bases, and 8 bases lay outside the gene matches. The CDR3 is CSARPAGGASTDTQYF. CDR3 sequence (DNA): TGCAGTGCTAGGCCTGCAGGGGGCGCCAGCACAGATACGCAGTATTTT.

This clonotype has more than one count but fewer than ten. This chain links TRBV27 with TRBJ2-2; the D is unclear. V shed 3 bases and J shed 6 bases, with 8 bases lying between them. Per germline, CDR1 MNHEY and CDR2 SMNVEV (reference sequence). This CDR3 comprises 13 residues. Written as DNA, the CDR3 is TGTGCCAGCAGTTTCTCGGTAGCCGGGGAGCTGTTTTTT. It specifies CASSFSVAGELFF.

The V and J genes are TRBV9 and TRBJ2-4; D unclear. Germline V CDR1 and CDR2: SGDLS, YYNGEE. The length of the CDR3 is 14 residues. Deletions cut 0 bases from V and 8 bases from J, with 12 bases between. The CDR3 sequence: CASSVGERQDIQYF. The CDR3, as DNA: TGTGCCAGCAGCGTAGGGGAACGGCAGGACATTCAGTACTTC. Supplemented by reference TRBV9 and TRBJ2-4, the full variable domain reads DSGVTQTPKHLITATGQRVTLRCSPRSGDLSVYWYQQSLDQGLQFLIQYYNGEERAKGNILERFSAQQFPDLHSELNLSSLELGDSALYFCASSVGERQDIQYFGAGTRLSVL.

This clonotype occurred a few times. J is TRBJ2-1 and V is TRBV7-9, with D perhaps TRBD2 (5 bases). CDR3 length: 14 amino acids. Germline assignment: CDR1 SEHNR and CDR2 FQNEAQ (reference sequence). Trimming took off 1 base at V and 4 bases at J, with 8 bases between the two ends. CDR3 nucleotides: TGTGCCAGCAGCTTAGGGACTGGATACAATGAGCAGTTCTTC. Its protein is CASSLGTGYNEQFF.

In its sample, this clonotype was seen a few times. This chain connects TRBV9 to TRBJ1-1; 10 bases agree with TRBD1. The V segment lost 2 bases and the J segment 1 base; nucleotides outside the gene matches: 5. The CDR3 contains 16 residues. Germline CDR1 reads SGDLS; CDR2 reads YYNGEE. CDR3 amino acids: CASSVRDRGRNTEAFF. The CDR3 DNA follows: TGTGCCAGCAGCGTCCGGGACAGGGGAAGGAACACTGAAGCTTTCTTT.

V gene TRBV20-1 combines with J gene TRBJ2-7, with D perhaps TRBD1 (6 bases). Trimming shortened V by 6 bases and J by 6 bases, and 27 bases separated the two germline ends. From germline, CDR1 is DFQATT and CDR2 SNEGSKA (reference sequence). CDR3 length: 16 residues. CDR3 sequence (DNA): TGCAGTGCCGCTCGCATTAGGGGGATGGATGAAGGCGAGCAGTACTTC. Amino acid sequence: CSAARIRGMDEGEQYF.

This clonotype came up many times. The rearrangement uses TRBV6-2 or TRBV6-3 and TRBJ1-1; D remains unclear. CDR1 MNHEY and CDR2 SVGEGT come from the germline V gene. The CDR3 totals 12 residues. The germline V and J ends were trimmed by 0 bases and 1 base, with 0 bases remaining between them. The CDR3 loop reads CASSYSNTEAFF. DNA of the CDR3: TGTGCCAGCAGTTACTCGAACACTGAAGCTTTCTTT.

This clonotype was counted a single time. V is TRBV6-2 or TRBV6-3 and J is TRBJ2-1, with 9 positions matching TRBD2. CDR1 and CDR2 from the germline V gene are MNHEY and SVGEGT. This CDR3 is built from 14 residues. Unmatched junction bases numbered 6, after V lost 7 bases and J lost 5 bases. The CDR3 nucleotides are TGTGCCAGCAAGGCTAGCGGGAAAGACAATGAGCAGTTCTTC. Residues: CASKASGKDNEQFF.

This clonotype was observed a handful of times. The chain is built from TRBV29-1 and TRBJ2-1; no reliable D call. V lost 0 bases to trimming and J lost 2 bases, with 11 bases between them. Germline-derived CDR1 and CDR2 are SQVTM and ANQGSEA. The CDR3 has 15 amino acids. In nucleotides, the CDR3 is TGCAGCGTTGAAGAAAGGGCCGGAGCCTACAATGAGCAGTTCTTC. Its translation is CSVEERAGAYNEQFF.

The table lists this clonotype with a few counts. V gene TRBV28 combines with J gene TRBJ1-5; D is perhaps TRBD1 (5 bases). The V and J ends lost 3 bases and 4 bases respectively, with 7 bases between them. From germline, CDR1 is MDHEN and CDR2 SYDVKM. This CDR3 comprises 13 residues. Here the CDR3 reads CASSFRVNQPQHF. The CDR3 nucleotides read TGTGCCAGCAGTTTCAGGGTGAATCAGCCCCAGCATTTT.

This clonotype turned up a few times. The rearrangement joins TRBV29-1 to TRBJ2-2; TRBD2 aligns across 7 bases. Looked up from germline, CDR1 is SQVTM and CDR2 is ANQGSEA. V lost 4 bases, J lost 5 bases, and 10 bases stayed unmatched. This CDR3 has 15 amino acids. The CDR3: CSVGAGEGNTGELFF. CDR3 nucleotide sequence: TGCAGCGTTGGGGCCGGGGAGGGGAATACCGGGGAGCTGTTTTTT.

This clonotype was counted ten times or more. The rearrangement joins TRBV7-2 to TRBJ2-7; 11 bases align to TRBD2. The CDR3 contains 13 residues. The V segment lost 1 base and the J segment 10 bases; nucleotides outside the gene matches: 3. In germline, CDR1 is SGHTA, CDR2 FQGNSA. CDR3 coding DNA: TGTGCCAGCAGCTTAGAACTAGCGGGAGTTCAGTACTTC. Translating gives CASSLELAGVQYF. Looking up the rest from reference TRBV7-2 and TRBJ2-7 gives the full variable domain: GAGVSQSPSNKVTEKGKDVELRCDPISGHTALYWYRQSLGQGLEFLIYFQGNSAPDKSGLPSDRFSAERTGGSVSTLTIQRTQQEDSAVYLCASSLELAGVQYFGPGTRLTVT.

This clonotype was counted a few times. The J gene is TRBJ2-3, the V gene TRBV13; 7 bases agree with TRBD2. Germline trimming cut 3 bases from V and 4 bases from J; bases unmatched to any gene: 7. CDR1 and CDR2 (germline): PRHDT, FYEKMQ (reference sequence). The CDR3 length is 15 residues. DNA of the CDR3: TGTGCCAGCAGCTTTGGGGGAGGGCCTGCAGATACGCAGTATTTT. Translated, it gives CASSFGGGPADTQYF.